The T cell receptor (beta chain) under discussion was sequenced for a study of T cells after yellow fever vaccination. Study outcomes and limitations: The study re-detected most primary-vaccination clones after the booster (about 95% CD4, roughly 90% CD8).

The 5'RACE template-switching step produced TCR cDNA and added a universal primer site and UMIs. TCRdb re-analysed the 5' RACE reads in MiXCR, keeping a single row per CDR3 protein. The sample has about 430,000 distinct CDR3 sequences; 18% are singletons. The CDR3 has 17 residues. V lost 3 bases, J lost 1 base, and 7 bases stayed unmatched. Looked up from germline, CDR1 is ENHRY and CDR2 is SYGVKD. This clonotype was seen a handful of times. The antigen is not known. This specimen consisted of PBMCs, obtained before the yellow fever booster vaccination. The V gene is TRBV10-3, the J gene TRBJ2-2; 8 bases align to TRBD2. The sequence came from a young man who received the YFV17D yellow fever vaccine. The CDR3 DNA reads TGTGCCATCAGTGATAGCGGGGTTAAGGGGAACACCGGGGAGCTGTTTTTT. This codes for CAISDSGVKGNTGELFF.